The 27 T cell receptor beta chains in this list originate from one sample, sequenced in a study of long-term antiretroviral therapy in people with HIV. This was the immunoSEQ v3.0 assay at survey level. Clones were sequenced by immunoSEQ multiplex PCR, and TCRdb holds only the in-frame ones, with some missing. The sample has about 11,000 clones, 76% seen once. The sample was unsorted PBMCs, taken at the start of antiretroviral therapy, before treatment. These receptors came from a man aged 30 to 45 with HIV.

The chain is built from TRBV18 and TRBJ2-3, with D possibly being TRBD1 or TRBD2 (5 bases each). CDR1 and CDR2 (germline): KGHSH, LQKENI. The CDR3 loop spans 17 amino acids. The V gene lost 3 bases and the J gene lost 2 bases, with 18 bases spanning the gap. This CDR3 reads CASSPLGVRGTTDTQYF. CDR3 bases: TGTGCCAGCTCACCTCTGGGGGTACGAGGAACCACAGATACGCAGTATTTT. Supplemented by reference TRBV18 and TRBJ2-3, the full variable domain reads NAGVMQNPRHLVRRRGQEARLRCSPMKGHSHVYWYRQLPEEGLKFMVYLQKENIIDESGMPKERFSAEFPKEGPSILRIQQVVRGDSAAYFCASSPLGVRGTTDTQYFGPGTRLTVL.

The rearrangement links TRBV30 to TRBJ2-7; the D is unclear. V was pared by 2 bases and J by 4 bases, with 18 bases between. This CDR3 has 15 residues. CDR1 and CDR2 (germline): GTSNPN, SVGIG (reference sequence). Written as DNA, the CDR3 is TGTGCCTGGAGTCCCGGACGTCAATCGACATACGAGCAGTACTTC. Protein product: CAWSPGRQSTYEQYF.

This clone was observed a few times. V and J are TRBV5-1 and TRBJ1-1; no definite D call. The CDR3 loop spans 15 amino acids. The V gene's germline CDR1 is SGHRS and CDR2 YFSETQ. Trimming shortened V by 1 base and J by 0 bases, and 10 bases separated the two germline ends. CDR3 nucleotide sequence: TGCGCCAGCAGCTTGTCTCTGGGAATGAACACTGAAGCTTTCTTT. It translates to CASSLSLGMNTEAFF.

This clone was detected a few times. The chain uses TRBV28 and TRBJ1-5; 7 bases line up with TRBD1. CDR1 is MDHEN and CDR2 is SYDVKM in the germline V gene. CDR3 length: 15 amino acids. The V segment lost 2 bases and the J segment 2 bases; nucleotides outside the gene matches: 3. DNA of the CDR3: TGTGCCAGCAGTTTAGACAGGGTGGGCAATCAGCCCCAGCATTTT. This sequence encodes CASSLDRVGNQPQHF.

The chain couples TRBV28 to TRBJ2-7, with 8 bases that match TRBD1. The V gene end was trimmed by 6 bases and the J gene end by 3 bases; junction bases not matched to a gene: 4. CDR1 is MDHEN and CDR2 is SYDVKM in the germline V gene. The CDR3 spans 13 residues. The CDR3 spells CASRSTGVYEQYF. The DNA of the CDR3 is TGTGCCAGCAGGTCGACAGGGGTCTACGAGCAGTACTTC.

This clone was seen a handful of times. The chain employs TRBV7-9 and TRBJ2-1, with 9 positions matching TRBD2. Unmatched junction bases numbered 6, after V lost 5 bases and J lost 4 bases. This CDR3 contains 15 residues. CDR1 and CDR2 from the germline V gene are SEHNR and FQNEAQ (reference sequence). The CDR3: CASSPRLAGYNEQFF. The CDR3 DNA reads TGTGCCAGCAGCCCCCGCCTAGCGGGGTACAATGAGCAGTTCTTC.

This sequence joins TRBV6-4 and TRBJ2-2; a possible D gene is TRBD2 (5 bases). V gave up 4 bases and J gave up 0 bases, with 12 bases separating them. CDR3 length: 16 amino acids. Germline CDR1 is MRHNA and CDR2 is SNTAGT. The DNA of the CDR3 is TGTGCCAGCAGTGCCATGGGCGGGCCGAACACCGGGGAGCTGTTTTTT. Translation: CASSAMGGPNTGELFF.

This sequence joins TRBV6-1 and TRBJ2-7; maybe TRBD2 (5 bases). Trimming left V 4 bases short and J 7 bases short, with 11 bases between. This CDR3 has 12 residues. Germline CDR1 and CDR2: MNHNS and SASEGT. CDR3 bases: TGTGCCAGCAGTGCCCTAGCAGGTGAGCAGTACTTC. Its translation: CASSALAGEQYF.

The chain couples TRBV4-3 to TRBJ2-5, with TRBD2 matching over 12 bases. The trim removed 2 bases at V and 4 bases at J, leaving 2 bases unmatched. The germline gives CDR1 LGHNA, CDR2 YSLEER. The CDR3 contains 15 residues. CDR3 coding DNA: TGCGCCAGCAGCCAAACGGGACTAGCGGGAGAGACCCAGTACTTC. Protein product: CASSQTGLAGETQYF.

V gene TRBV9 combines with J gene TRBJ1-3; D is uncertain. CDR1 is SGDLS, CDR2 YYNGEE, per germline. The CDR3 contains 16 residues. Deletions cut 0 bases from V and 3 bases from J, with 13 bases between. CDR3 residues: CASSVAGSSFGNTIYF. The CDR3, as DNA: TGTGCCAGCAGCGTAGCCGGGTCCTCTTTTGGAAACACCATATATTTT.

This clone was counted a few times. This rearrangement joins TRBV11-2 to TRBJ2-2; D gene ambiguous. CDR3 size: 15 residues. From germline, CDR1 is SGHAT and CDR2 FQNNGV. The germline V and J ends were trimmed by 1 base and 4 bases, with 10 bases remaining between them. The CDR3 region is CASSLGGPRTGELFF. The CDR3 bases are TGTGCCAGCAGCTTAGGCGGCCCGCGCACCGGGGAGCTGTTTTTT. Complete variable domain (other parts from reference TRBV11-2 and TRBJ2-2): EAGVAQSPRYKIIEKRQSVAFWCNPISGHATLYWYQQILGQGPKLLIQFQNNGVVDDSQLPKDRFSAERLKGVDSTLKIQPAKLEDSAVYLCASSLGGPRTGELFFGEGSRLTVL.

The rearrangement uses TRBV18 and TRBJ2-3, with D perhaps TRBD1 (5 bases). The CDR3 loop spans 14 amino acids. Trimming cost V 2 bases and J 4 bases, with 10 bases left between them. CDR1 and CDR2 from the germline V gene are KGHSH and LQKENI. CDR3 bases: TGTGCCAGCTCACCAGGCAGGGCACCAGATACGCAGTATTTT. The encoded protein is CASSPGRAPDTQYF.

CDR3 protein: CASRVAASYNEQFF. For the CDR3, the DNA is TGTGCCAGCAGGGTAGCGGCCTCCTACAATGAGCAGTTCTTC. The chain links TRBV28 to TRBJ2-1; the D gene is possibly TRBD2 (6 bases). The CDR3 loop spans 14 amino acids. Germline V gene sequence: CDR1 MDHEN, CDR2 SYDVKM. V lost 6 bases and J 0 bases, leaving 9 bases between the germline ends.

V and J are TRBV11-2 and TRBJ1-2, with 8 bases matching TRBD1. Germline CDR1 reads SGHAT; CDR2 reads FQNNGV. This CDR3 is 15 amino acids long. V lost 3 bases, J lost 5 bases, and 8 bases stayed unmatched. The CDR3 region has the DNA TGTGCCAGCAGCTTGTCTCGGACAGGGTCATATGGCTACACCTTC. Encoded protein: CASSLSRTGSYGYTF.

The table lists this clone with a few counts. The chain has TRBV27 and TRBJ2-6; D could derive from TRBD1 or TRBD2 (5 bases each). V lost 4 bases and J 0 bases, leaving 22 bases between the germline ends. From germline, CDR1 is MNHEY and CDR2 SMNVEV (reference sequence). The CDR3 length is 20 residues. CDR3 residues: CASSSKFLTATSSGANVLTF. The CDR3 DNA reads as TGTGCCAGCAGTTCCAAATTTCTGACAGCTACTAGCTCTGGGGCCAACGTCCTGACTTTC.

Relative to its sample, this clone is medium-sized. The V and J genes are TRBV11-2 and TRBJ1-4; D is unresolved. The CDR3 has 14 amino acids. Germline loops: CDR1 SGHAT, CDR2 FQNNGV. Trimming took 6 bases from V and 2 from J, leaving 10 bases between them. This chain's CDR3 is CASRVVGTNEKLFF. CDR3 DNA: TGTGCCAGCAGAGTCGTCGGGACTAATGAAAAACTGTTTTTT.

The rearrangement links TRBV5-4 to TRBJ2-7, with D perhaps assigned TRBD1 or TRBD2 (5 bases each). The V gene's germline CDR1 is SGHNT and CDR2 YYREEE (reference sequence). This CDR3 has 14 amino acids. V lost 0 bases to trimming and J lost 4 bases, with 11 bases between them. The CDR3 loop is CASSLEQGRYEQYF. CDR3 nucleotide sequence: TGTGCCAGCAGCTTGGAGCAGGGACGGTACGAGCAGTACTTC.

This clone was counted a few times. The rearrangement links TRBV5-1 to TRBJ2-2; D ambiguous. Looked up from germline, CDR1 is SGHRS and CDR2 is YFSETQ. The CDR3 is 16 residues long. V lost 1 base and J lost 2, with 12 bases in between. The CDR3 coding sequence is TGCGCCAGCAGCTTGTCAGTAGCCCTCAACACCGGGGAGCTGTTTTTT. This gives the protein CASSLSVALNTGELFF.

This clone was recorded a few times. The rearrangement joins TRBV19 to TRBJ2-3, with a weak D call TRBD2 (5 bases). V shed 5 bases and J shed 3 bases, with 9 bases lying between them. Germline CDR1 is LNHDA and CDR2 is SQIVND (reference sequence). The CDR3 sequence is 13 residues long. The CDR3 coding sequence is TGTGCCAGTAGTGGGAGTGTAACAGATACGCAGTATTTT. Translation: CASSGSVTDTQYF.

J is TRBJ1-5 and V is TRBV10-3; no clear D. CDR1 and CDR2 (germline): ENHRY, SYGVKD. V lost 0 bases, J lost 7 bases, and 7 bases lay in between. The CDR3 has 13 residues. The CDR3 DNA reads as TGTGCCATCAGTGAGTCGGCGGACCAGCCCCAGCATTTT. This translates into CAISESADQPQHF.

To note about this clone: Compared with germline, one end of the junction differs, possibly owing to a read error. V usage is TRBV20-1 and J usage is TRBJ1-1; D might be TRBD1 (5 bases). The germline V gene has CDR1 DFQATT and CDR2 SNEGSKA (reference sequence). The CDR3 is made up of 10 amino acids. The CDR3 DNA reads TGCAGTGCTACATGGAACGGGGGGGGCTTT. It encodes CSATWNGGGF.

The chain recombines TRBV29-1 with TRBJ2-1; weak D call: TRBD2 (7 bases). The V end lost 2 bases, the J end lost 8 bases, and 16 bases lay between the germline ends. CDR3 size: 14 residues. The germline V gene encodes CDR1 SQVTM and CDR2 ANQGSEA. DNA for the CDR3: TGCAGCGTTGAAAAGTGGACGGGGGGCGATGAGCAGTTCTTC. It encodes CSVEKWTGGDEQFF.

The chain carries TRBV9 and TRBJ2-2; D unresolved. V was pared by 2 bases and J by 10 bases, with 15 bases between. Germline values: CDR1 SGDLS, CDR2 YYNGEE. The CDR3 sequence is 14 residues long. CDR3 DNA: TGTGCCAGCAGCGTTAGCCCGCGTTCCGAGGAGCTGTTTTTT. It encodes CASSVSPRSEELFF. The variable domain in full, with the rest retrieved from reference TRBV9 and TRBJ2-2, is DSGVTQTPKHLITATGQRVTLRCSPRSGDLSVYWYQQSLDQGLQFLIQYYNGEERAKGNILERFSAQQFPDLHSELNLSSLELGDSALYFCASSVSPRSEELFFGEGSRLTVL.

This clone was seen only a few times. CDR3 nucleotides: TGTGCCACTAAGGCGGACACCGGGGAGCTGTTTTTT. This gives the protein CATKADTGELFF. The chain employs TRBV7-6 and TRBJ2-2; the D is unclear. This CDR3 is built from 12 residues. V shed 10 bases and J shed 3 bases, with 9 bases lying between them. The V gene's germline CDR1 is SGHVS and CDR2 FNYEAQ.

The rearrangement links TRBV7-2 to TRBJ1-1, with a tentative D call TRBD1 (6 bases). Deletions cut 6 bases from V and 0 bases from J, with 11 bases between. The germline CDR1 and CDR2 sequences are SGHTA and FQGNSA. The CDR3 is made up of 14 amino acids. CDR3 bases: TGTGCCAGCAGGGACAGAACCATGAACACTGAAGCTTTCTTT. Translation gives CASRDRTMNTEAFF.

This clone was seen once. The CDR3 protein is CASSPGQAPYEQYF. The CDR3 DNA follows: TGTGCCAGCAGCCCAGGACAGGCTCCCTACGAGCAGTACTTC. The chain joins TRBV7-3 to TRBJ2-7; 7 positions match TRBD1. The CDR3 is 14 amino acids. V lost 5 bases to trimming and J lost 2 bases; unmatched junction nucleotides: 6. Germline CDR1 and CDR2: SGHTA and FQGTGA.

By its share, this clone is medium-sized (0.01 to 0.1%). In the same sample, other DNA sequences code for this CDR3. J is TRBJ2-3 and V is TRBV20-1; D remains ambiguous. CDR1 is DFQATT, CDR2 SNEGSKA, per germline (reference sequence). Trimming took off 3 bases at V and 7 bases at J, with 5 bases between the two ends. CDR3 length: 10 amino acids. DNA of the CDR3: TGCAGTGCTAGTGATCATACGCAGTATTTT. Amino acid sequence: CSASDHTQYF.